This T cell receptor beta chain was recovered during a study of T cell repertoires in cytomegalovirus infection. V was clipped by 9 bases and J by 1 base; unmatched bases: 9. This CDR3 comprises 15 residues. CDR1 LNHDA and CDR2 SQIVND come from the germline V gene (reference sequence). Each CDR3 protein gets one entry after TCRdb re-called the reads with MiXCR. The sample consists of 150,000 or so distinct CDR3 sequences, around 20% of them appearing once. V gene TRBV19 combines with J gene TRBJ2-3; TRBD1 matches 8 bases. Sequencing used PBMCs. This receptor was identified in a human donor in good health (CMV status not recorded). Some clones in this sample may be carry-over from other donors' samples. This CDR3 is CASTGTGVRTDTQYF. The CDR3 region has the DNA TGTGCCAGCACCGGGACAGGAGTCCGCACAGATACGCAGTATTTT.